These 25 T cell receptor beta chains came from one sample sequenced in a study of CD8+CD57+ T cells in acquired aplastic anemia. The template used for profiling TCR beta VDJ and CDR3 was genomic DNA. TCRdb fed the reads into MiXCR, producing one record per CDR3 protein. The profile covers some 150,000 distinct CDR3 sequences, with over 55% appearing a single time and approximately 42% taken by the ten largest. All patients picked for sequencing had shown, by flow cytometry, an expansion of CD8+CD57+ cells. Sequenced sample: sorted CD4+, CD8+, or CD8+CD57+ T cells (not recorded which) from PBMCs. Every receptor here comes from a human donor with aplastic anemia.

The chain recombines TRBV10-3 with TRBJ1-1; D gene unclear. Germline assignment: CDR1 ENHRY and CDR2 SYGVKD. The germline V and J ends were trimmed by 6 bases and 1 base, with 12 bases remaining between them. The CDR3 covers 14 residues. The CDR3 coding sequence is TGTGCCATCAGGGATGGACGGGGGAACACTGAAGCTTTCTTT. Translating it yields CAIRDGRGNTEAFF.

The chain is built from TRBV2 and TRBJ2-7, with D possibly being TRBD1 (6 bases). The CDR3 has 15 residues. Trimming took 3 bases from V and 2 from J, leaving 14 bases between them. Germline CDR1 reads SNHLY; CDR2 reads FYNNEI. The CDR3, as DNA: TGTGCCAGCAGTGATTTCCGCAGGGGAGCCTACGAGCAGTACTTC. Amino acid sequence: CASSDFRRGAYEQYF.

This chain uses TRBV10-3 with TRBJ2-1; 8 nucleotides match TRBD2. The trim removed 2 bases at V and 3 bases at J, leaving 3 bases unmatched. Germline loops: CDR1 ENHRY, CDR2 SYGVKD. The CDR3 is 15 amino acids. CDR3 sequence: CAISEILADYNEQFF. The CDR3 nucleotides read TGTGCCATCAGTGAGATACTAGCGGACTACAATGAGCAGTTCTTC.

This clonotype appeared a few times. V gene TRBV25-1 combines with J gene TRBJ1-2; D is perhaps TRBD1 (6 bases). The germline V gene encodes CDR1 MGHDK and CDR2 SYGVNS. The V gene lost 5 bases and the J gene lost 4 bases, with 17 bases spanning the gap. The CDR3 has 15 residues. The CDR3 DNA follows: TGTGCCAGCAGTTTGGCGGGGGCGCGAGGCTATGGCTACACCTTC. The encoded protein is CASSLAGARGYGYTF.

The CDR3 loop is CASSLALYNEQFF. The CDR3 nucleotides read TGTGCCAGCAGCTTGGCCTTATACAATGAGCAGTTCTTC. The rearrangement joins TRBV7-3 to TRBJ2-1; D call uncertain. CDR1 is SGHTA, CDR2 FQGTGA, per germline. This CDR3 spans 13 amino acids. The ends were cut back, 3 bases at V and 4 bases at J, with 7 bases in the middle.

This clonotype was observed a few times. This chain links TRBV20-1 with TRBJ1-2; no clear D. CDR3 length: 15 residues. V dropped 1 base and J dropped 2 bases, with 14 bases sitting between them. Germline lookup yields CDR1 DFQATT and CDR2 SNEGSKA (reference sequence). The CDR3 DNA reads as TGCAGTGCTAGAGTGAGGCAGTCCACAAACTATGGCTACACCTTC. Translating it yields CSARVRQSTNYGYTF.

The V gene is TRBV15, the J gene TRBJ2-1; D not resolved. CDR1 LNHNV and CDR2 YYDKDF come from the germline V gene (reference sequence). With 1 base removed from V and 8 bases from J, the gap between germline ends came to 12 bases. CDR3 length: 14 residues. Written as DNA, the CDR3 is TGTGCCACCAGCAGAGTCGGGTTACTCGATGAGCAGTTCTTC. Translated, it gives CATSRVGLLDEQFF.

The rearrangement uses TRBV5-6 and TRBJ2-3; 12 nucleotides agree with TRBD1. From germline, CDR1 is SGHDT and CDR2 YYEEEE. The CDR3 covers 14 residues. V shed 4 bases, J shed 7 bases, and the junction held 4 bases outside the gene matches. CDR3 in amino acids: CASSPGQGANTQYF. CDR3 bases: TGTGCCAGCAGCCCGGGACAGGGGGCAAATACGCAGTATTTT. Filled out from reference TRBV5-6 and TRBJ2-3, the complete variable domain reads DAGVTQSPTHLIKTRGQQVTLRCSPKSGHDTVSWYQQALGQGPQFIFQYYEEEERQRGNFPDRFSGHQFPNYSSELNVNALLLGDSALYLCASSPGQGANTQYFGPGTRLTVL.

The genes are TRBV25-1 and TRBJ1-2, with 8 bases fitting TRBD1. Germline CDR1 reads MGHDK; CDR2 reads SYGVNS. V was clipped by 7 bases and J by 5 bases; unmatched bases: 15. This CDR3 region has 16 residues. CDR3 sequence: CASNGQGLNQGYGYTF. In nucleotides, the CDR3 is TGTGCCAGCAACGGACAGGGCTTGAATCAAGGATATGGCTACACCTTC.

This clonotype occurred once. This chain uses TRBV6-4 with TRBJ1-1; no firm D call. The V gene's germline CDR1 is MRHNA and CDR2 SNTAGT. The ends were cut back, 8 bases at V and 3 bases at J, with 10 bases in the middle. The CDR3 totals 12 residues. Written as DNA, the CDR3 is TGTGCCAGCGGGGTAAAAGACACTGAAGCTTTCTTT. Translated: CASGVKDTEAFF.

This chain joins TRBV10-3 and TRBJ2-5, with D uncertain. The V end lost 4 bases, the J end lost 2 bases, and 5 bases lay between the germline ends. Germline CDR1 reads ENHRY; CDR2 reads SYGVKD. This CDR3 is 12 amino acids long. In DNA, the CDR3 is TGTGCCATCAGTGCTCAGCAAGAGACCCAGTACTTC. Amino acids: CAISAQQETQYF.

The chain uses TRBV6-6 and TRBJ2-7; maybe TRBD1 (6 bases). V was pared by 5 bases and J by 2 bases, with 13 bases between. The CDR3 covers 14 residues. CDR1 is MNHNY, CDR2 SVGAGI, per germline (reference sequence). The CDR3 sequence is CASSLKQGPYEQYF. DNA for the CDR3: TGTGCCAGCAGTCTGAAACAGGGACCCTACGAGCAGTACTTC.

The chain has TRBV6-1 and TRBJ2-7; D might be TRBD2 (5 bases). CDR3 size: 13 residues. The V end was cut by 5 bases, the J end by 4 bases, with 12 bases between. Germline CDR1 MNHNS, CDR2 SASEGT. CDR3 region: CASSYVGKYEQYF. In DNA, the CDR3 is TGTGCCAGCAGTTACGTCGGGAAATACGAGCAGTACTTC.

The chain uses TRBV9 and TRBJ2-2; 8 bases align to TRBD2. The germline CDR1 and CDR2 sequences are SGDLS and YYNGEE. V gave up 4 bases and J gave up 6 bases; unmatched junction bases: 5. The CDR3 totals 14 residues. The DNA of the CDR3 is TGTGCCAGCAGCCCTCGGACTAGCTCCGGGGAGCTGTTTTTT. Encoded protein: CASSPRTSSGELFF.

This clonotype was seen more than once but under ten times. The chain carries TRBV29-1 and TRBJ1-2, with D tentatively TRBD1 (5 bases). The CDR3 loop spans 12 amino acids. The germline V and J ends were trimmed by 4 bases and 0 bases, with 6 bases remaining between them. Looked up from germline, CDR1 is SQVTM and CDR2 is ANQGSEA. CDR3 coding DNA: TGCAGCGTTGGGGACGCTAACTATGGCTACACCTTC. Translation: CSVGDANYGYTF.

CDR3: CASTTARKGGSTDTQYF. The CDR3 nucleotides read TGTGCCAGCACCACCGCTCGAAAGGGCGGTAGCACAGATACGCAGTATTTT. V is TRBV2 and J is TRBJ2-3; no definite D call. This CDR3 has 17 residues. In germline, CDR1 is SNHLY, CDR2 FYNNEI. Trimming took off 7 bases at V and 0 bases at J, with 20 bases between the two ends.

Turning to this clonotype: A read error is likely, as this CDR3 ends without the conserved phenylalanine or tryptophan. The DNA is omitted, as the CDR3 cannot be located on it reliably, and the CDR3 follows TCRdb's listing. This chain joins TRBV18 and TRBJ2-7; TRBD2 is taken as the D call from the table, unchecked against the DNA. From its first to its last residue, the CDR3 has 9 amino acids. CDR1 and CDR2 (germline): KGHSH, LQKENI. CDR3 loop: CASSPPLAG.

The chain combines TRBV7-3 with TRBJ2-7; 8 bases are shared with TRBD1. CDR3 length: 17 amino acids. Trimming removed 6 bases from V and 2 bases from J; junction bases left unmatched: 15. CDR1 and CDR2 from the germline V gene are SGHTA and FQGTGA. CDR3 sequence: CASSPPFQGAFPYEQYF. The CDR3 bases are TGTGCCAGCAGTCCGCCCTTTCAGGGGGCTTTTCCCTACGAGCAGTACTTC.

V and J are TRBV5-4 and TRBJ2-1; D not resolved. Looked up from germline, CDR1 is SGHNT and CDR2 is YYREEE (reference sequence). The CDR3 length is 12 residues. The germline V and J ends were trimmed by 0 bases and 8 bases, with 6 bases remaining between them. As DNA, the CDR3 is TGTGCCAGCAGCTTGGAAGGATATGAGCAGTTCTTC. Translated: CASSLEGYEQFF.

The rearrangement links TRBV7-2 to TRBJ1-5, with D uncertain. The germline V and J ends were trimmed by 4 bases and 7 bases, with 14 bases remaining between them. CDR1 SGHTA and CDR2 FQGNSA come from the germline V gene. The CDR3 sequence is 14 residues long. The CDR3 is CASSSHGIRQPQHF. The CDR3 DNA is TGTGCCAGCAGCTCGCACGGGATCCGGCAGCCCCAGCATTTT. Full variable domain (outside the CDR3, taken from reference TRBV7-2 and TRBJ1-5): GAGVSQSPSNKVTEKGKDVELRCDPISGHTALYWYRQSLGQGLEFLIYFQGNSAPDKSGLPSDRFSAERTGGSVSTLTIQRTQQEDSAVYLCASSSHGIRQPQHFGDGTRLSIL.

This clonotype was detected once. The rearrangement uses TRBV10-2 and TRBJ2-1, with 7 bases fitting TRBD2. This CDR3 is 15 amino acids long. Losses at the gene ends were 6 bases for V and 8 bases for J; bases not matched to a gene: 13. The germline gives CDR1 WSHSY, CDR2 SAAADI. DNA for the CDR3: TGCGCCAGCAGCCATGGACTAGTATTAGGTGATGAGCAGTTCTTC. Translated, it gives CASSHGLVLGDEQFF.

The V call is TRBV5-4, the J call TRBJ2-4; weak D call: TRBD2 (5 bases). The V gene's germline CDR1 is SGHNT and CDR2 YYREEE (reference sequence). V was pared by 2 bases and J by 1 base, with 10 bases between. This CDR3 region has 15 residues. CDR3 DNA: TGTGCCAGCAGCTTAAAAAGGGAGGCCAAAAACATTCAGTACTTC. It translates to CASSLKREAKNIQYF.

The chain employs TRBV20-1 and TRBJ2-5; possible D gene TRBD1, 6 bases. V lost 0 bases and J lost 1, with 9 bases in between. The CDR3 runs 14 residues. CDR1 and CDR2 (germline): DFQATT, SNEGSKA (reference sequence). The CDR3 region has the DNA TGCAGTGCTAGAGACGGGGACACCCAAGAGACCCAGTACTTC. Amino acid sequence: CSARDGDTQETQYF.

The chain employs TRBV5-1 and TRBJ2-2, with 10 nucleotides matching TRBD2. V shed 3 bases, J shed 4 bases, and the junction held 6 bases outside the gene matches. The germline gives CDR1 SGHRS, CDR2 YFSETQ. The CDR3 is 16 residues long. This chain's CDR3 is CASSWLAGVSTGELFF. The CDR3 bases are TGCGCCAGCAGCTGGCTAGCGGGAGTTTCCACCGGGGAGCTGTTTTTT.

This chain links TRBV15 with TRBJ1-5; a possible D gene is TRBD1 (5 bases). There are 15 residues in the CDR3. The germline V and J ends were trimmed by 0 bases and 5 bases, with 11 bases remaining between them. The germline V gene has CDR1 LNHNV and CDR2 YYDKDF (reference sequence). As DNA, the CDR3 is TGTGCCACCAGCAGAGACGGGGCTGGGGATCAGCCCCAGCATTTT. It encodes CATSRDGAGDQPQHF.